This T cell receptor beta chain was retrieved from a study of T cell changes during pregnancy in multiple sclerosis. Germline CDR1 and CDR2: WSHSY and SAAADI. V shed 6 bases and J shed 5 bases, with 13 bases lying between them. CDR3 size: 13 residues. Measured with immunoSEQ multiplex PCR; TCRdb has only the in-frame clones, and not every one. The sample contains some 71,000 clones, roughly 93% of which appear only once. This sample comprised peripheral blood, obtained in the third trimester of pregnancy. The TCR comes from a female donor with multiple sclerosis, enrolled in a pregnancy study. The chain uses TRBV10-2 and TRBJ2-5; D is unclear. The CDR3, as DNA: TGCGCCAGCAGGGTTATAGGAGAGGAGACCCAGTACTTC. This translates into CASRVIGEETQYF.